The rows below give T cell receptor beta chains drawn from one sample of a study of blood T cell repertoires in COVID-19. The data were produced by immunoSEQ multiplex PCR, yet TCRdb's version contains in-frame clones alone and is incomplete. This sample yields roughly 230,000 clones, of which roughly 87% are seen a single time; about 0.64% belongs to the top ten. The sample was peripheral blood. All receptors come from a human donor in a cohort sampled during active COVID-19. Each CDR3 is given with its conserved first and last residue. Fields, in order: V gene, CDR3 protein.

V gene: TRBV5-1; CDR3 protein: CASSLAADDNYGYTF
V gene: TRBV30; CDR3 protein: CAWSRDRESSGYTF
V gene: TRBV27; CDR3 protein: CASSLLAGSGAFF
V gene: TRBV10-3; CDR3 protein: CAISGGQGVSPLHF
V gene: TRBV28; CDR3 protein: CASSRTSSGYNEQFF
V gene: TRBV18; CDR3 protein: CASSQGGDEQYF
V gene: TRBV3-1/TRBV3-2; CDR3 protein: CASSQEYNEIAGVLGEQYF
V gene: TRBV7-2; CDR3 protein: CASSLGGGSSYEQYF
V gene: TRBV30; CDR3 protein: CAIDREVTEAFF
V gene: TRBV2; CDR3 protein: CASSFEGNTIYF
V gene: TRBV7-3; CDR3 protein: CASSPGMDTEAFF
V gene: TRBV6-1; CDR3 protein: CASSGKWGPEAYEQYF
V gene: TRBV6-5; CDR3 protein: CASSYQGQGAGEQYF
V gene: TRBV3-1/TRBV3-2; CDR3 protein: CASSQDIGLAGGRLGNEQFF
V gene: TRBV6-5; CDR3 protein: CASSRTGNYGYTF
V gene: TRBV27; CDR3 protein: CASRGRNQPQHF
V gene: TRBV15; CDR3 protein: CATSRGSGRLSGANVLTF
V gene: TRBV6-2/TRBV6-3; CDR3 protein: CASSLPGQGEDEKLFF
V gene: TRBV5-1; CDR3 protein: CASSPVGASGSPNEQFF
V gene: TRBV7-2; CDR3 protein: CASSLREPGQETQYF
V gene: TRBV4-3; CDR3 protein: CASSQEEGGEQYF
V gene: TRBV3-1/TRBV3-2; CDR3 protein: CASSPDLPSGLAGSYEQYF
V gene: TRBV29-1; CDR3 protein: CSVEGGGGKGTDTQYF
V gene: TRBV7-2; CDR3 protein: CASSLGWPRGNQPQHF
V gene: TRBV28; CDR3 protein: CASSFWDRPNSGANVLTF
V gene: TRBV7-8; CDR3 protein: CASSLGGPSLYEQYF
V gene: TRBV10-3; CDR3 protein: CALSVDSNYGYTF
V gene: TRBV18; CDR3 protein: CASSPSGAGGPYNEQFF
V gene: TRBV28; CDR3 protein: CASSLRPGGLNEQYF
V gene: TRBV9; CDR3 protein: CASSGTGTIGDTQYF
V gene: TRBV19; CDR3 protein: CASRLDRGLNYGYTF
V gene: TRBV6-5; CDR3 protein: CASSSLRLWWETQYF
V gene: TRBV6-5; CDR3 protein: CASSPRQGSSWGYTF
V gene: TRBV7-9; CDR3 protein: CASSTRRGGSTDTQYF
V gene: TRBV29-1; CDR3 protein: CSVVGVQETQYF
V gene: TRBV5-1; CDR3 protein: CASSLGDRGGGYTF